Listed below are T cell receptor beta chains from one sample, sequenced in a study of cytomegalovirus exposure and HLA in healthy donors. The data were produced by immunoSEQ multiplex PCR, yet TCRdb's version contains in-frame clones alone and is incomplete. The profile shows roughly 190,000 clones, over 75% of them singletons. The specimen was PBMCs. Receptors originate from a female donor in good health and CMV-seronegative. CDR3s include the opening cysteine and the closing phenylalanine or tryptophan. A D gene is named only where the DNA matches it firmly. Clone sizes are given selectively: once, few, many, or a class where the clone is expanded.

v_gene,abundance,j_gene,d_gene,CDR3nt,CDR3aa
TRBV29-1,.,TRBJ2-2,.,TGCAGCGTTGTTGGCGGTTTTACCAACACCGGGGAGCTGTTTTTT,CSVVGGFTNTGELFF
TRBV7-9,.,TRBJ2-7,TRBD1,TGTGCCAGCAGCCCCGGGACAGGGTCGTCCGAGCAGCACTTC,CASSPGTGSSEQHF
TRBV5-4,.,TRBJ2-3,TRBD2,TGTGCCAGCAGCGGAAATAGCGGGGGGCCAGATACGCAGTATTTT,CASSGNSGGPDTQYF
TRBV2,.,TRBJ1-3,TRBD1,TGTGCCAGCAGTGACACCGGGACAGGGCTAAACACCATATATTTT,CASSDTGTGLNTIYF
TRBV28,few,TRBJ1-4,.,TGTGCCAGTGGGGCTTTGAATGAAAAACTGTTTTTT,CASGALNEKLFF
TRBV4-1,.,TRBJ2-7,TRBD2,TGCGCCAGCAGCCCGACTAGCGTCTCCTACGAGCAGTACTTC,CASSPTSVSYEQYF
TRBV7-8,.,TRBJ1-2,.,TGTGCCAGCAGCTTAGGGTCCCGGAACTATGGCTACACCTTC,CASSLGSRNYGYTF
TRBV28,.,TRBJ1-5,.,TGTGCCAGCAGTTTACAATTTAGTCAGCCCCAGCATTTT,CASSLQFSQPQHF
TRBV19,.,TRBJ2-7,TRBD2,TGTGCCAGTAGAGGGATTGACCGGGACTACCAGGAGGAGCAGTACTTC,CASRGIDRDYQEEQYF
TRBV7-8,.,TRBJ1-5,TRBD1,TGTGCTACCGGGGGGGACAGCTTAAATAGCAATCAGCCCCAGCATTTT,CATGGDSLNSNQPQHF
TRBV18,.,TRBJ1-1,.,TGTGCCAGCTCACGTGACAGTATGAACACTGAAGCTTTCTTT,CASSRDSMNTEAFF
TRBV7-9,.,TRBJ2-1,TRBD2,TGTTCCAGCAGCTTAGGTGGGGGGAGGGCCCTGAGTAATGAGCAGTTCTTC,CSSSLGGGRALSNEQFF
TRBV25-1,.,TRBJ2-3,.,TGTGCCAGCTCTGGCCCCAGGGGTTGGGAAGGCACAGATACGCAGTATTTT,CASSGPRGWEGTDTQYF
TRBV9,.,TRBJ2-2,TRBD1,TGTGCCAGCAGCGTAGCTGTGCAGGGGGCGAACACCGGGGAGCTGTTTTTT,CASSVAVQGANTGELFF
TRBV5-8,.,TRBJ1-4,.,TGTGCCAGCAGCTTAGAGGTGGCAACTAATGAAAAACTGTTTTTT,CASSLEVATNEKLFF
TRBV5-1,.,TRBJ2-4,.,TGCGCCAGCCAGTCCCAAGAAGGGGCCCTGAACATTCAGTACTTC,CASQSQEGALNIQYF
TRBV4-1,.,TRBJ2-3,TRBD2,TGCGCCAGCAGCCAGGCTCTAGCGGGGGGCCGCACAGATACGCAGTATTTT,CASSQALAGGRTDTQYF
TRBV15,few,TRBJ1-3,.,TGTGCCACGGAGCTCGAGAGCTCTGGAAACACCATATATTTT,CATELESSGNTIYF
TRBV28,.,TRBJ2-1,.,TGTGCCAGCAGTGGGAGGGGGGTGCCCCCGGGTGAGCAGTTCTTC,CASSGRGVPPGEQFF
TRBV10-2,.,TRBJ1-1,.,TGCGCCAGCGGACAGCAAGGGACTGAAGCTTTCTTT,CASGQQGTEAFF
TRBV9,.,TRBJ1-1,.,TGTGCCAGCAGCGAATGGAGTAGCCCGACCACTGAAGCTTTCTTT,CASSEWSSPTTEAFF
TRBV11-3,once,TRBJ2-7,TRBD2,TGTGCCAGCAGCTTTTCTAGCGGCAGCTCCTACGAGCAGTACTTC,CASSFSSGSSYEQYF
TRBV7-2,once,TRBJ1-1,.,TGTGCCAGCAGCTTAGCTAAGGGGGGGAAGTGGAACACTGAAGCTTTCTTT,CASSLAKGGKWNTEAFF
TRBV11-1,.,TRBJ2-2,.,TGTGCCAGCATTCCCGACAGGTTTAACACCGGGGAGCTGTTTTTT,CASIPDRFNTGELFF
TRBV28,.,TRBJ1-2,.,TGTGCCAGCAGTATTAAAACAGGGCGATTCTATGGCTACACCTTC,CASSIKTGRFYGYTF
TRBV15,once,TRBJ1-1,.,TGTGCCACCAGCAGAGATAGGGGTACTGAAGCTTTCTTT,CATSRDRGTEAFF
TRBV28,.,TRBJ1-1,.,TGTGCCAGCAGTGCGGGGAACACTGAAGCTTTCTTT,CASSAGNTEAFF
TRBV19,.,TRBJ1-2,.,TGTGCCAGTAGTCCGATGGACAGCCTTACAGATGGCTACACCTTC,CASSPMDSLTDGYTF
TRBV6-1,.,TRBJ2-1,TRBD1,TGTGCCAGCAGTGGAACAGGGGTTTCCTACAATGAGCAGTTCTTC,CASSGTGVSYNEQFF
TRBV15,.,TRBJ2-5,TRBD1,TGTGCCACCAGCTCTCACCGGGACAGGGGTGAGACCCAGTACTTC,CATSSHRDRGETQYF
TRBV18,.,TRBJ1-4,TRBD1,TGTGCCAGCTCACCTGAGACAGGGAGCGAAAAACTGTTTTTT,CASSPETGSEKLFF
TRBV19,.,TRBJ1-6,.,TGTGCCACCTCTGGACAGTATAATTCACCCCTCCACTTT,CATSGQYNSPLHF
TRBV30,.,TRBJ2-1,.,TGTGCCTGGAGAAAAGTCCTAGTGGGTGAGCAGTTCTTC,CAWRKVLVGEQFF
TRBV5-8,.,TRBJ2-3,.,TGTGCCAGCAGCCGGGACACCAGCACAGATACGCAGTATTTT,CASSRDTSTDTQYF
TRBV4-3,.,TRBJ1-2,.,TGCGCCAGCAGCCAAGATGTCGGGGGTGAGAGCGGCTACACCTTC,CASSQDVGGESGYTF
TRBV28,.,TRBJ1-3,.,TGTGCCACCAAGAAACAGGCTGCTGGAAACACCATATATTTT,CATKKQAAGNTIYF
TRBV7-2,.,TRBJ1-6,.,TGTGCCAGCAGCTACGGGACAAATAATTCACCCCTCCACTTT,CASSYGTNNSPLHF
TRBV11-2,.,TRBJ1-1,TRBD1,TGTGCCAGCAGCCAGGGGGTGAACACTGAAGCTTTCTTT,CASSQGVNTEAFF
TRBV19,.,TRBJ2-5,TRBD1,TGTGCCAGTAGTCTACAGGGGCGGGAGACCCAGTACTTC,CASSLQGRETQYF
TRBV4-3,.,TRBJ1-1,.,TGCGCCAGCAGCCAAGATGCAGGGTGGGGCACTGAAGCTTTCTTT,CASSQDAGWGTEAFF
TRBV10-2,.,TRBJ1-1,.,TGCGCCAGCAGTGAAGCCAACACTGAAGCTTTCTTT,CASSEANTEAFF
TRBV4-1,.,TRBJ1-2,.,TGCGCCAGCAGCCAAGAAGCGGGAGTAACTAACTATGGCTACACCTTC,CASSQEAGVTNYGYTF
TRBV19,.,TRBJ2-1,TRBD2,TGTGCCAGTAGTATCCCGACTAGCGGGAGCACCTACAATGAGCAGTTCTTC,CASSIPTSGSTYNEQFF
TRBV11-2,.,TRBJ1-3,.,TGTGCCAGCAGCTTTCGGACAGTCCGTTCCTCTGGAAACACCATATATTTT,CASSFRTVRSSGNTIYF
TRBV6-4,large,TRBJ2-1,TRBD2,TGTGCCAGCAGTGACACTAGCGGGGGGGCCAATGAGCAGTTCTTC,CASSDTSGGANEQFF
TRBV6-5,.,TRBJ2-1,TRBD2,TGTGCCAGCACCAAGGGACTAACCTACAATGAGCAGTTCTTC,CASTKGLTYNEQFF
TRBV6-5,.,TRBJ1-2,.,TGTGCCAGCAGTTACCCCGGGGGCTACACCTTC,CASSYPGGYTF
TRBV7-3,.,TRBJ1-5,.,TGTGCCAGCAGCCCGACCCTGGAGACAGTACCTAGCAATCAGCCCCAGCATTTT,CASSPTLETVPSNQPQHF
TRBV5-4,.,TRBJ1-1,.,TGTGCCAGCAGAATTAAGGGAGCTACTGAAGCTTTCTTT,CASRIKGATEAFF
TRBV21-1,.,TRBJ1-5,.,TGTGCCAGCAGCAAAGCGGAGGACTTCAATCAGCCCCAGCATTTT,CASSKAEDFNQPQHF